The TCR beta chain described here comes from a study of T-cell reconstitution after alpha-beta-depleted transplantation in children. Whole-study findings and limits: In patients about two months after transplant, alpha-beta T cells reportedly arose from several hundred expanded graft clones.

The TCRbeta library incorporated unique molecular identifiers. TCRdb redid the calling of the PCR reads with MiXCR, one entry per CDR3 protein. The sample yields about 640,000 distinct CDR3 sequences, roughly 13% seen once. As for this clonotype: Its cognate antigen is unknown.

Trimming left V 0 bases short and J 4 bases short, with 17 bases between. CDR1 and CDR2 from the germline V gene are LGHNA and YNFKEQ. The CDR3 is 17 amino acids. The genes are TRBV4-2 and TRBJ2-3, with D unresolved. The receptor was isolated from a male patient between 5 and 17 years old who had a stem cell transplant for acute myeloid leukemia, so the T cells may come from the graft donor. The input for sequencing was PBMCs, mostly from graft donor cells, taken 360 days after TCRalphabeta/CD19-depleted stem cell transplant. Here the CDR3 DNA reads TGTGCCAGCAGCCAAGAAATACAGTGGCGGTCCGCAGATACGCAGTATTTT. Its translation: CASSQEIQWRSADTQYF.